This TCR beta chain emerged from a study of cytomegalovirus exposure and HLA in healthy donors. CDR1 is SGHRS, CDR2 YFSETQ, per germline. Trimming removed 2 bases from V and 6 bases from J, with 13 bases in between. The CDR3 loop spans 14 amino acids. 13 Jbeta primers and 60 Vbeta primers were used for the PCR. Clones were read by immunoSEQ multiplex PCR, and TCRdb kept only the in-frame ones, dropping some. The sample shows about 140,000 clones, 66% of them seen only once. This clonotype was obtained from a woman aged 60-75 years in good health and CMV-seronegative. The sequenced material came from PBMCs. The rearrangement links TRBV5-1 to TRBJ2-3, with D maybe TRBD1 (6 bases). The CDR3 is CASSFRRRGDTQYF. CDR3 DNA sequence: TGCGCCAGCAGCTTCCGGAGAAGGGGGGATACGCAGTATTTT.